This TCR beta chain was recorded in a study of tumor-infiltrating lymphocytes in oesophageal squamous cell carcinoma. V was clipped by 5 bases and J by 8 bases, with 15 bases between them. Germline CDR1 reads SGHTA; CDR2 reads FQGNSA. This CDR3 is built from 13 residues. TCRdb processed the PCR reads anew with MiXCR; each CDR3 protein has one entry. The sample includes about 12,000 distinct CDR3 sequences, approximately 50% seen only once; the top ten take around a third. This clonotype is judged medium-sized. Input material: esophageal tumor tissue. The chain combines TRBV7-2 with TRBJ1-2, with D possibly matching TRBD1 (5 bases). The clonotype was recovered from a female donor with esophageal squamous cell carcinoma. CDR3 protein: CASSPTWGGGYTF. The CDR3, as DNA: TGTGCCAGCAGCCCAACCTGGGGGGGAGGCTACACCTTC.